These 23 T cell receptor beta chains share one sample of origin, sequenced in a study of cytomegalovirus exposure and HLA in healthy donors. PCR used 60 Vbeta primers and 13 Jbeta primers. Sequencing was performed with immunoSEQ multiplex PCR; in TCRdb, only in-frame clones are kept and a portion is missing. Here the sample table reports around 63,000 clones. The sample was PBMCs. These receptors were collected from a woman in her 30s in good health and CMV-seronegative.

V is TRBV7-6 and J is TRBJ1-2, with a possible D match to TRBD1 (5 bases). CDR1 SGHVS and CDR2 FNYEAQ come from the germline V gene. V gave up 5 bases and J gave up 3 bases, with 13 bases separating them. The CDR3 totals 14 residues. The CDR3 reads CASSPDGGYYGYTF. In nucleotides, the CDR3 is TGTGCCAGCAGCCCGGACGGGGGGTACTATGGCTACACCTTC.

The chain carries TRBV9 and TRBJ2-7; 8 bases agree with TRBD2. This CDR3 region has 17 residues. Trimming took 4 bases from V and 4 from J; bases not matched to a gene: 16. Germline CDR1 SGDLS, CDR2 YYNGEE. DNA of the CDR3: TGTGCCAGCAGCCCCCGGACTAGCCTCCTGCTGGATTACGAGCAGTACTTC. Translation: CASSPRTSLLLDYEQYF.

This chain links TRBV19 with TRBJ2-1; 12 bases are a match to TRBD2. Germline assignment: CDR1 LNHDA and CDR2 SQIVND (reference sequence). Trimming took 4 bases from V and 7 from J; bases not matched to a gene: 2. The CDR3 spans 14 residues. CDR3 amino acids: CASSRTSGMNEQFF. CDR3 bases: TGTGCCAGTAGTAGGACTAGCGGGATGAATGAGCAGTTCTTC.

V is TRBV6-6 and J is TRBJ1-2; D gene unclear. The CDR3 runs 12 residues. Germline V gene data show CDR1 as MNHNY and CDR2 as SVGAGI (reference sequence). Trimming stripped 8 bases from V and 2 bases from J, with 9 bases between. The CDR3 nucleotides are TGTGCCAGCGGTTCAGCGAACTATGGCTACACCTTC. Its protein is CASGSANYGYTF.

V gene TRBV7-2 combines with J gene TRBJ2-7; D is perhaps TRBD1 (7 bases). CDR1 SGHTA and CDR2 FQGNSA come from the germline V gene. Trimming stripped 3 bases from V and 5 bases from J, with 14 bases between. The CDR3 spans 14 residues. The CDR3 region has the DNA TGTGCCAGCAGCTTTGCAGGGGGGAGTAACGAGCAGTACTTC. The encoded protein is CASSFAGGSNEQYF.

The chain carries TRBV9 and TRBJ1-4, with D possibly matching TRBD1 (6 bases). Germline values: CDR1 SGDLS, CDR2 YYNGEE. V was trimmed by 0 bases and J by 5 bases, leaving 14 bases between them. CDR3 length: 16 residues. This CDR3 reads CASSVAPGVRNEKLFF. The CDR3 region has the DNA TGTGCCAGCAGCGTAGCGCCAGGGGTCAGGAATGAAAAACTGTTTTTT.

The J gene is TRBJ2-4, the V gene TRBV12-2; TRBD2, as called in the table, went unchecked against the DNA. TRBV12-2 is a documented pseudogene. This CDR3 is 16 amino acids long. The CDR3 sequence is CASRLRLASGRAIQYF. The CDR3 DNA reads TGTGCAAGTCGCCTCAGACTAGCGTCAGGGAGGGCCATTCAGTACTTC.

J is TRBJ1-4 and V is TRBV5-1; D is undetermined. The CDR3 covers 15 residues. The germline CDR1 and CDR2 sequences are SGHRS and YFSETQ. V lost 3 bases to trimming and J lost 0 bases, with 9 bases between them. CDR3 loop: CASSSPDSTNEKLFF. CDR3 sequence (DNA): TGCGCCAGCAGCTCACCGGACTCAACTAATGAAAAACTGTTTTTT.

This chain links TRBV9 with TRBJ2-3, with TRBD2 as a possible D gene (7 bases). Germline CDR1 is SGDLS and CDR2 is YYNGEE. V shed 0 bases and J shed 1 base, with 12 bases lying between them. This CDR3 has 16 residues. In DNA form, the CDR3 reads TGTGCCAGCAGCGTAGGGGAGGGGGGCCGCACAGATACGCAGTATTTT. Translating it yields CASSVGEGGRTDTQYF.

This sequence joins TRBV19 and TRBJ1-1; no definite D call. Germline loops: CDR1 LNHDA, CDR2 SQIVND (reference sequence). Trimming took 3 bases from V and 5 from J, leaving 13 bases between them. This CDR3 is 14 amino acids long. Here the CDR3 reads CASSIKSAGTEAFF. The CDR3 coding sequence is TGTGCCAGTAGTATCAAGTCCGCGGGGACTGAAGCTTTCTTT. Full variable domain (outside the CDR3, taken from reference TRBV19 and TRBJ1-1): DGGITQSPKYLFRKEGQNVTLSCEQNLNHDAMYWYRQDPGQGLRLIYYSQIVNDFQKGDIAEGYSVSREKKESFPLTVTSAQKNPTAFYLCASSIKSAGTEAFFGQGTRLTVV.

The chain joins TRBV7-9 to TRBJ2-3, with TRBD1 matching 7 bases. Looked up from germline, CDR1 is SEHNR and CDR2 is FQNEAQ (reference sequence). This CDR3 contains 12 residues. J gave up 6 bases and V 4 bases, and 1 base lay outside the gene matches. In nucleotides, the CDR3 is TGTGCCAGCAGCTCGACAGGGGATACGCAGTATTTT. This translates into CASSSTGDTQYF.

CDR3 coding DNA: TGTGCCAGCAGTCCCGGACAGTGGGGAACCGGGGAGCTGTTTTTT. Translating gives CASSPGQWGTGELFF. The chain has TRBV6-5 and TRBJ2-2; D may be TRBD1 (6 bases). V lost 5 bases and J lost 5, with 15 bases in between. Per germline, CDR1 MNHEY and CDR2 SVGAGI. The CDR3 loop spans 15 amino acids.

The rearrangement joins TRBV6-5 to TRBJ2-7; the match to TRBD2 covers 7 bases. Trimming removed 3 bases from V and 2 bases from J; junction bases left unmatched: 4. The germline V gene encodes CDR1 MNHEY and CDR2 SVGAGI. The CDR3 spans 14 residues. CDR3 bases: TGTGCCAGCAGTTATGAGGGAGGGACCTACGAGCAGTACTTC. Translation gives CASSYEGGTYEQYF.

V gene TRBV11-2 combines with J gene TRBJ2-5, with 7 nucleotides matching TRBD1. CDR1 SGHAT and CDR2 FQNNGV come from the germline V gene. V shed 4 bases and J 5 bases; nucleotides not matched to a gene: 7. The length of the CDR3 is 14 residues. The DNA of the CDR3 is TGTGCCAGCAGCTCCGGGACAGCGGTGGAGACCCAGTACTTC. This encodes CASSSGTAVETQYF.

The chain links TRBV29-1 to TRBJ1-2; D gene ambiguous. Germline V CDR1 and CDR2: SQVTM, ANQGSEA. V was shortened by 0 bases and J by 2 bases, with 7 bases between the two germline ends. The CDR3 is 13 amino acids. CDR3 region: CSVEDWRNYGYTF. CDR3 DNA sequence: TGCAGCGTTGAAGATTGGCGGAACTATGGCTACACCTTC.

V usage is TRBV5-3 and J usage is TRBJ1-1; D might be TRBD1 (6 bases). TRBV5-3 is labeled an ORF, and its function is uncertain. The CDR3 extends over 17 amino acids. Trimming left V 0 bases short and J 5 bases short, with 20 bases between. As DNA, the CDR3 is TGTGCCAGAAGCTTGGGTACGGGGGGGCAGAAGGAAACTGAAGCTTTCTTT. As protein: CARSLGTGGQKETEAFF.

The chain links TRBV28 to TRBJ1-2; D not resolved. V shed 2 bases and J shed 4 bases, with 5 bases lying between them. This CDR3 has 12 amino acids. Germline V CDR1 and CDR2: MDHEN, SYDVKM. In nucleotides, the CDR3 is TGTGCCAGCAGTTTAGCGGCCTATGGCTACACCTTC. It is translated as CASSLAAYGYTF.

CDR3 nucleotides: TGTGCCAGCAAGGTCGGGGGGACTAACACTGAAGCTTTCTTT. Its protein is CASKVGGTNTEAFF. The V and J genes are TRBV27 and TRBJ1-1; the D gene is possibly TRBD1 (5 bases). V lost 7 bases and J lost 2, with 14 bases in between. CDR1 is MNHEY and CDR2 is SMNVEV in the germline V gene (reference sequence). This CDR3 is built from 14 residues.

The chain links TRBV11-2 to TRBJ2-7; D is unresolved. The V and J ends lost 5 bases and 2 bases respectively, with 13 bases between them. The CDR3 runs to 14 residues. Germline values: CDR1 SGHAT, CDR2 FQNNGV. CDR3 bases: TGTGCCAGCAGCGCCATTGGGCGCCCCTACGAGCAGTACTTC. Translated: CASSAIGRPYEQYF. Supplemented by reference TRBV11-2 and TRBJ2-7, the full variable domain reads EAGVAQSPRYKIIEKRQSVAFWCNPISGHATLYWYQQILGQGPKLLIQFQNNGVVDDSQLPKDRFSAERLKGVDSTLKIQPAKLEDSAVYLCASSAIGRPYEQYFGPGTRLTVT.

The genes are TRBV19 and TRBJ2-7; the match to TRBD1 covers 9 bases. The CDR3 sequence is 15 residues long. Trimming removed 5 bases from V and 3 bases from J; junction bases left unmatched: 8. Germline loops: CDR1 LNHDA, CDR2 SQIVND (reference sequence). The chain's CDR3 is CASSVAGTGIYEQYF. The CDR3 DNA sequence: TGTGCCAGTAGTGTTGCAGGGACAGGGATCTACGAGCAGTACTTC.

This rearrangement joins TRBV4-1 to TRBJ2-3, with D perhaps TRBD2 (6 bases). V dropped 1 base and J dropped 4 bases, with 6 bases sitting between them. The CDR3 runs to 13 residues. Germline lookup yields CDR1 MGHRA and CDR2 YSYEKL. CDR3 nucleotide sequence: TGCGCCAGCAGCCAAGGGGAGGCAGATACGCAGTATTTT. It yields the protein CASSQGEADTQYF.

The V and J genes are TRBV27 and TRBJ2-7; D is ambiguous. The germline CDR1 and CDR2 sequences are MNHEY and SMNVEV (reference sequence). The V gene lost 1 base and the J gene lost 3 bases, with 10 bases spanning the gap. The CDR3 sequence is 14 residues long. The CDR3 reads CASSLWRNHYEQYF. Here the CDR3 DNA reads TGTGCCAGCAGTTTATGGCGGAACCACTACGAGCAGTACTTC.

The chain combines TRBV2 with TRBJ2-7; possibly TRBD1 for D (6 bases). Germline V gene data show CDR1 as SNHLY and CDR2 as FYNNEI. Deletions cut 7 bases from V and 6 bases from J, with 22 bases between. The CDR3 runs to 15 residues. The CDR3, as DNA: TGTGCCAGCAATCCCGGGACAAAAGTTCCGGGCGAGCAGTACTTC. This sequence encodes CASNPGTKVPGEQYF. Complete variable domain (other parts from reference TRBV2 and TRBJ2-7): EPEVTQTPSHQVTQMGQEVILRCVPISNHLYFYWYRQILGQKVEFLVSFYNNEISEKSEIFDDQFSVERPDGSNFTLKIRSTKLEDSAMYFCASNPGTKVPGEQYFGPGTRLTVT.